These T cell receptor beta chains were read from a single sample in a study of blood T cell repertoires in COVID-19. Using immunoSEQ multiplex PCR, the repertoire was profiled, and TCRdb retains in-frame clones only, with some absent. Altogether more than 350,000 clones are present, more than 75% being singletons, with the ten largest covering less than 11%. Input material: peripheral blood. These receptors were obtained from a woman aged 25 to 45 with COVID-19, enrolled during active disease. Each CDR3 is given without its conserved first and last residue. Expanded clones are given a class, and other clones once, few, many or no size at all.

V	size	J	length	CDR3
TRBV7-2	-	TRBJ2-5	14	ASSLERELNQETQY
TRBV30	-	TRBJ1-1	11	AWSAYRGLEAF
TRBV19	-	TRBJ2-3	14	ASSPSTSGGVDTQY
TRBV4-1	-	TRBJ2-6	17	ASSQILGQPAGGANVLT
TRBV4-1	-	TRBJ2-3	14	ASSQVGAGRTDTQY
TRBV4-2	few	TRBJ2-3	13	ASSRAGEGTDTQY
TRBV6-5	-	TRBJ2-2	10	ASPGNTGELF
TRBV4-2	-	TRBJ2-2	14	ASSLGVAENTGELF
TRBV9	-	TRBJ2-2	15	ASSEPLREVNIGELF
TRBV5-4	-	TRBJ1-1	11	ASSRTGDTEAF